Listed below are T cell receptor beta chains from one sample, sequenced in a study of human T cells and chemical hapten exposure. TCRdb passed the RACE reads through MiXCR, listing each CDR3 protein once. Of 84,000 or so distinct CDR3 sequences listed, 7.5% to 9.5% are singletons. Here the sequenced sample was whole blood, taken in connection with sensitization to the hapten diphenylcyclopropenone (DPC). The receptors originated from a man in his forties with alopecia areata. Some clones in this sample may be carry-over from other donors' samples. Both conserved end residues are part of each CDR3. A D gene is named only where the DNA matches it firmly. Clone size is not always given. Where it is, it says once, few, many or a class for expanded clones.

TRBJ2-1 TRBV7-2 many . TGTGCCAGCAGCCGAACGGGTTATGAGCAGTTCTTC CASSRTGYEQFF
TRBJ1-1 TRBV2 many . TGTGCCAGCAGTGAGGGAACGGCTCGGAACACTGAAGCTTTCTTT CASSEGTARNTEAFF
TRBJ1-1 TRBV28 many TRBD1 TGTGCCAGCAGGTCTTTACAGGGGGCAAGGAAAGCTTTCTTT CASRSLQGARKAFF
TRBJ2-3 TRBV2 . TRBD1 TGTGCCAGCAATACAGGACAGGGGCGGGATACGCAGTATTTT CASNTGQGRDTQYF
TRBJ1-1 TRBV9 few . TGTGCCAGCAGCCTCGCCCGGGCCGGGGAAGCTTTCTTT CASSLARAGEAFF
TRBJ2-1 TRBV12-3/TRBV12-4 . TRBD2 TGTGCCAGCAGTTTAGGGCTAGCGGGCCTCAATGAGCAGTTCTTC CASSLGLAGLNEQFF
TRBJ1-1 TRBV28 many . TGTGCCAGCACCACGCAGGGCATGGGGAGAAGTGAAGCTTTCTTT CASTTQGMGRSEAFF
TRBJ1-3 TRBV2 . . TGTGCCAGCAGTGAAATGGGCGCCGGAAACACCATATATTTT CASSEMGAGNTIYF
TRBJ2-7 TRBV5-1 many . TGCGCCAGCTCGAGTACGAGCGGGCAACCCTACGAGCAGTACTTC CASSSTSGQPYEQYF
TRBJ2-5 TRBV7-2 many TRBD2 TGTGCCAGCAGCTCCGGACTAGCGGGAGGGGGACGAAAGACCCAGTACTTC CASSSGLAGGGRKTQYF
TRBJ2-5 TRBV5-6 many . TGTGCCAGCAGCTTGGCCCGCCAGGGGAAAGAGACCCAGTACTTC CASSLARQGKETQYF
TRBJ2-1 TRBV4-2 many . TGTGCCAGCAGCCAAGCCGGGGAGCAGTTCTTC CASSQAGEQFF
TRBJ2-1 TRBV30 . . TGTGCCTGGAGTGTATCATCGGGGAATGAGCAGTTCTTC CAWSVSSGNEQFF
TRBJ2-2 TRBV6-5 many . TGTGCCAGCAGTTATATACGGGGGGAGCTGTTTTTT CASSYIRGELFF
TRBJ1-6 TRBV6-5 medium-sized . TGTGCCAGCAAAATCAGGACGGGTTCACCCCTCCACTTT CASKIRTGSPLHF
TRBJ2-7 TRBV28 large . TGTGCCAGCAGTTTATTGGGCCGGTCCTACGAGCAGTACTTC CASSLLGRSYEQYF
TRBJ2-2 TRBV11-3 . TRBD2 TGTGCCAGCAGATCTAGCGGTCCCCCCACCGGGGAGCTGTTTTTT CASRSSGPPTGELFF
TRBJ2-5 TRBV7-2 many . TGTGCCAGCAGCCCCGGTGGGATGTTAGAGACCCAGTACTTC CASSPGGMLETQYF